This is a list of T cell receptor beta chains from one sample in a study of CD8 T cells in Susac syndrome. TCRdb reprocessed the immunoSEQ multiplex PCR reads via MiXCR and lists one record per CDR3 protein. Of more than 150,000 distinct CDR3 sequences in the sample, nearly 97% were seen once. Sequencing was carried out using CD8+ T cells from PBMCs. These receptors came from a human donor with multiple sclerosis. Each CDR3 is given with its conserved first and last residue. A D gene is named only where the DNA matches it firmly. Some rows mark clone size as missing; the rest say once, few, many or name a class of expanded clone.

d_call cdr3_length j_call v_call clone_size cdr3_aa cdr3_nt
TRBD2 17 TRBJ2-1 TRBV19 - CASSSRPGLAGVNEQFF TGTGCCAGTAGTAGTCGCCCGGGGCTAGCGGGGGTCAATGAGCAGTTCTTC
TRBD2 17 TRBJ2-5 TRBV13 once CASSYKPKAGGWETQYF TGTGCCAGCAGCTACAAACCCAAAGCGGGGGGATGGGAGACCCAGTACTTC
- 13 TRBJ2-5 TRBV27 once CASSPRRSETQYF TGTGCCAGCAGTCCTCGGCGGTCAGAGACCCAGTACTTC
- 12 TRBJ2-1 TRBV5-4 - CASSLEYNEQFF TGTGCCAGCAGCTTGGAGTACAATGAGCAGTTCTTC
TRBD1 15 TRBJ1-2 TRBV19 - CASSVGGRGSGGYTF TGTGCCAGTAGCGTGGGTGGCAGGGGGTCGGGTGGCTACACCTTC
- 16 TRBJ2-3 TRBV14 - CASSQVGLPHPDTQYF TGTGCCAGCAGCCAAGTCGGTCTTCCCCATCCAGATACGCAGTATTTT
- 15 TRBJ2-1 TRBV12-3/TRBV12-4 - CASSLGGGGRNEQFF TGTGCCAGCAGTTTAGGAGGGGGGGGACGCAATGAGCAGTTCTTC
TRBD1 15 TRBJ1-2 TRBV19 - CASSRTGTANYGYTF TGTGCCAGTAGCAGGACCGGGACAGCAAACTATGGCTACACCTTC
TRBD2 18 TRBJ2-3 TRBV29-1 - CSVEGDDGTSGVTDTQYF TGCAGCGTTGAGGGGGATGACGGGACTAGCGGGGTCACAGATACGCAGTATTTT
- 16 TRBJ2-5 TRBV5-6 - CASSLDWAETQETQYF TGTGCCAGCAGCTTGGACTGGGCAGAAACTCAAGAGACCCAGTACTTC
- 15 TRBJ1-5 TRBV7-9 - CASSLGRDRNQPQHF TGTGCCAGCAGCTTAGGCCGGGACCGAAATCAGCCCCAGCATTTT
- 13 TRBJ2-7 TRBV6-5 - CASSYPTGHEQYF TGTGCCAGCAGTTACCCGACAGGACACGAGCAGTACTTC
- 15 TRBJ2-3 TRBV6-1 - CASSEPSERTDTQYF TGTGCCAGCAGTGAACCTAGCGAGAGGACAGATACGCAGTATTTT
TRBD1 13 TRBJ1-2 TRBV10-3 - CATHPGDSYGYTF TGTGCCACCCACCCTGGGGACAGCTATGGCTACACCTTC
TRBD2 14 TRBJ2-1 TRBV20-1 - CSASGLALRHEQFF TGCAGTGCCTCCGGACTAGCTTTGCGTCATGAGCAGTTCTTC
- 15 TRBJ1-5 TRBV15 - CATSRDRGSGQPQHF TGTGCCACCAGCAGAGATCGGGGTTCGGGTCAGCCCCAGCATTTT
TRBD1 14 TRBJ2-5 TRBV7-8 - CASSPQGTGETQYF TGTGCCAGCAGCCCTCAGGGGACAGGGGAGACCCAGTACTTC
TRBD1 15 TRBJ1-2 TRBV14 - CASSHWTGFDYGYTF TGTGCCAGCAGCCACTGGACAGGGTTCGACTATGGCTACACCTTC
- 16 TRBJ2-3 TRBV2 - CASIYPGTSSTDTQYF TGTGCCAGCATATACCCCGGGACATCCAGCACAGATACGCAGTATTTT
TRBD2 16 TRBJ2-3 TRBV12-3/TRBV12-4 few CASSPGLAGITDTQYF TGTGCCAGCAGTCCAGGACTAGCGGGGATCACAGATACGCAGTATTTT
- 14 TRBJ1-1 TRBV30 few CAWSLQREITEAFF TGTGCCTGGAGTCTTCAAAGGGAGATCACTGAAGCTTTCTTT
TRBD2 14 TRBJ2-7 TRBV29-1 once CSVELAGGPYEQYF TGCAGCGTTGAACTAGCGGGGGGCCCCTACGAGCAGTACTTC
- 15 TRBJ2-3 TRBV4-1 - CASSQGGSHTDTQYF TGCGCCAGCAGCCAAGGGGGCTCCCACACAGATACGCAGTATTTT
TRBD2 14 TRBJ2-7 TRBV29-1 once CSVSGLAGGYEQYF TGCAGCGTATCCGGACTAGCGGGGGGCTACGAGCAGTACTTC
- 14 TRBJ2-7 TRBV2 - CASSEGGDSYEQYF TGTGCCAGCAGTGAAGGAGGTGACAGCTACGAGCAGTACTTC
TRBD1 14 TRBJ1-2 TRBV27 - CASSLNPGGYGYTF TGTGCCAGCAGCCTCAACCCAGGGGGCTATGGCTACACCTTC
TRBD1 16 TRBJ1-5 TRBV27 - CASRSTGTGRNQPQHF TGTGCCAGCAGAAGTACCGGGACAGGACGCAATCAGCCCCAGCATTTT
- 18 TRBJ2-5 TRBV4-2 - CASSQDLGAWGPGATQYF TGTGCCAGCAGCCAAGATCTTGGTGCCTGGGGCCCGGGGGCCACCCAGTACTTC
- 16 TRBJ1-2 TRBV3-1 - CASSPYPGSTNYGYTF TGTGCCAGCAGCCCGTACCCAGGGTCCACTAACTATGGCTACACCTTC
- 12 TRBJ2-2 TRBV24-1 once CATSGYTGELFF TGTGCCACCAGTGGTTACACCGGGGAGCTGTTTTTT
- 13 TRBJ2-3 TRBV24-1 - CATSEVETDTQYF TGTGCCACCAGTGAGGTAGAGACAGATACGCAGTATTTT
TRBD2 16 TRBJ2-5 TRBV9 once CASSVIGGGYQETQYF TGTGCCAGCAGCGTTATTGGCGGGGGGTACCAAGAGACCCAGTACTTC
- 13 TRBJ1-1 TRBV3-1 - CASSRGVKTEAFF TGTGCCAGCAGCCGAGGGGTCAAGACTGAAGCTTTCTTT
- 13 TRBJ1-1 TRBV7-8 - CASSMTGNTEAFF TGTGCCAGCAGCATGACAGGGAACACTGAAGCTTTCTTT
- 14 TRBJ2-1 TRBV27 - CASSLQRNYNEQFF TGTGCCAGCAGTTTACAGAGGAACTACAATGAGCAGTTCTTC